These 9 T cell receptor beta chains share one sample of origin, sequenced in a study of immune cell composition in non-small cell lung cancer (dated by TCRdb to 2016 to 2017). Library creation used the immunoSEQ multiplex PCR assay. TCRdb took this table from immuneACCESS and kept in-frame rearrangements with V and J called. Such tables lack part of the clones; where checked against another copy, unresolved V genes explain under half of the gap, and the rest is unexplained. The sample records 4,500 to 6,500 clones, less than 75% of which are singletons. Around 10% of the sample belongs to the ten largest clones. Sequences were obtained from lung tumor tissue. These TCRs come from a human donor with non-small cell lung cancer.

This chain joins TRBV28 and TRBJ2-7, with D perhaps matching TRBD2 (6 bases). Germline CDR1 is MDHEN and CDR2 is SYDVKM. Deletions cut 3 bases from V and 5 bases from J, with 14 bases between. The CDR3 extends over 14 amino acids. The CDR3 loop is CASSFLGGTNEQYF. The CDR3 nucleotides read TGTGCCAGCAGTTTTCTGGGGGGTACGAACGAGCAGTACTTC.

The chain is built from TRBV19 and TRBJ1-5; D gene uncertain. The V gene lost 4 bases and the J gene lost 0 bases, with 22 bases spanning the gap. Per germline, CDR1 LNHDA and CDR2 SQIVND (reference sequence). The CDR3 spans 19 residues. The CDR3 protein is CASSREGRRSVYSNQPQHF. The DNA of the CDR3 is TGTGCCAGTAGTAGGGAGGGTCGGAGGTCCGTCTATAGCAATCAGCCCCAGCATTTT.

CDR3 nucleotide sequence: TGTGCCAGCAAAGGGACTAGCGGGAGGGCGGGAGATACGCAGTATTTT. Protein: CASKGTSGRAGDTQYF. The rearrangement uses TRBV2 and TRBJ2-3; 16 bases agree with TRBD2. The germline V gene has CDR1 SNHLY and CDR2 FYNNEI. Trimming took 7 bases from V and 5 from J; bases not matched to a gene: 6. The CDR3 spans 16 residues.

The sample holds a few counts of this clone. The chain recombines TRBV10-1 with TRBJ2-1; D may be TRBD2 (5 bases). The germline V and J ends were trimmed by 9 bases and 7 bases, with 16 bases remaining between them. The CDR3 runs 13 residues. Germline values: CDR1 WNHNN, CDR2 SYGVQD (reference sequence). CDR3 bases: TGCGCCAGTCGGAGGACGGGGAGTAATGAGCAGTTCTTC. This sequence encodes CASRRTGSNEQFF.

This chain's CDR3 is CASRLGGARNYTF. CDR3 DNA: TGTGCCAGCAGACTGGGTGGGGCCCGCAACTACACCTTC. The chain is built from TRBV5-4 and TRBJ1-2; possible D gene TRBD1, 5 bases. From germline, CDR1 is SGHNT and CDR2 YYREEE (reference sequence). The CDR3 extends over 13 amino acids. Trimming shortened V by 5 bases and J by 10 bases, and 18 bases separated the two germline ends.

V and J are TRBV14 and TRBJ1-2; D gene uncertain. CDR3 size: 14 residues. Trimming shortened V by 0 bases and J by 8 bases, and 13 bases separated the two germline ends. Looked up from germline, CDR1 is SGHDN and CDR2 is FVKESK. In DNA form, the CDR3 reads TGTGCCAGCAGCCAAGATCTCCGTCGGTGGGGCTACACCTTC. This translates into CASSQDLRRWGYTF.

This clone was seen only once. This chain uses TRBV6-5 with TRBJ2-5; TRBD1 matches 8 bases. The V and J ends lost 6 bases and 4 bases, in that order; junction bases with no gene match: 10. CDR3 size: 15 residues. Germline V CDR1 and CDR2: MNHEY, SVGAGI. In DNA, the CDR3 is TGTGCCAGCAGCAAAGGTCACAGGGGGAGAGAGACCCAGTACTTC. Protein product: CASSKGHRGRETQYF.

This clone has only a few counts. The chain recombines TRBV2 with TRBJ2-3; D unresolved. Trimming shortened V by 8 bases and J by 3 bases, and 6 bases separated the two germline ends. Germline CDR1 is SNHLY and CDR2 is FYNNEI. The CDR3 is made up of 11 amino acids. The CDR3 nucleotides are TGTGCCAGCCTCCAGACAGATACGCAGTATTTT. Amino acids: CASLQTDTQYF.

The J gene is TRBJ2-2, the V gene TRBV11-3; 7 bases agree with TRBD1. V shed 4 bases, J shed 6 bases, and the junction held 11 bases outside the gene matches. The CDR3 is 16 residues long. Germline V gives CDR1 SGHNT, CDR2 YENEEA. The CDR3, as DNA: TGTGCCAGCAGCTCTAGAACCTTGACAGGGTCCGGGGAGCTGTTTTTT. Translated, it gives CASSSRTLTGSGELFF. The variable domain in full, with the rest retrieved from reference TRBV11-3 and TRBJ2-2, is EAGVVQSPRYKIIEKKQPVAFWCNPISGHNTLYWYLQNLGQGPELLIRYENEEAVDDSQLPKDRFSAERLKGVDSTLKIQPAELGDSAVYLCASSSRTLTGSGELFFGEGSRLTVL.